Listed below are T cell receptor beta chains from one sample, sequenced in a study of blood T cell repertoires in COVID-19. Libraries were prepared by immunoSEQ multiplex PCR; TCRdb keeps only in-frame clonotypes and omits some of them. The sample has 250,000 to 350,000 clones, 87% seen once; the top ten hold less than 6%. What was sequenced was PBMCs or T cells enriched from blood (not recorded which). The receptor set was obtained from a woman aged 25 to 39 who had recovered from COVID-19. Both conserved end residues are part of each CDR3. Fields, in order: D gene, V gene, J gene, clone size, CDR3 DNA, CDR3 protein. The D gene is left open where the match is weak. For some rows the clone size is stated as once, few or many, or as a class when expanded; others skip it.

TRBD1	TRBV3-1/TRBV3-2	TRBJ1-2	.	TGTGCCAGCAGCCAAGATCTACAGGGGGCTGGCTACACCTTC	CASSQDLQGAGYTF
TRBD2	TRBV9	TRBJ2-3	once	TGTGCCAGCAGCCCCCGGCCTAGCGGGGGCGGGGATACGCAGTATTTT	CASSPRPSGGGDTQYF
.	TRBV6-1	TRBJ1-1	.	TGTGCCAGCAGTGTAGCGGACAAGATGAACACTGAAGCTTTCTTT	CASSVADKMNTEAFF
TRBD2	TRBV3-1/TRBV3-2	TRBJ2-1	.	TGTGCCAGCAGCCAAGAGTTAGCGGGGGGGTTCCACAATGAGCAGTTCTTC	CASSQELAGGFHNEQFF
.	TRBV11-3	TRBJ1-1	.	TGTGCCAGCAGCCTAGGGGGGCGGACATTGAACACTGAAGCTTTCTTT	CASSLGGRTLNTEAFF
.	TRBV6-1	TRBJ1-2	.	TGTGCCAGCAGTGAAGCTTATTTTGAGATTTCCTTC	CASSEAYFEISF
.	TRBV30	TRBJ2-3	.	TGTGCCTGGAGTGTATCCGGTCGCGGAGATACGCAGTATTTT	CAWSVSGRGDTQYF
.	TRBV29-1	TRBJ1-1	once	TGCAGCACTAGGACAGCAACGACTGAAGCTTTCTTT	CSTRTATTEAFF
.	TRBV5-1	TRBJ1-4	.	TGCGCCAGCAGCAGGAACAGGGCCTCCAATGAAAAACTGTTTTTT	CASSRNRASNEKLFF
.	TRBV18	TRBJ1-4	.	TGTGCCAGCTCACCGGGGGGGACTCGTGAAAAACTGTTTTTT	CASSPGGTREKLFF
.	TRBV11-2	TRBJ1-2	.	TGTGCCAGCAGCTTAGAAATCCAGGGGTTTTATGGCTACACCTTC	CASSLEIQGFYGYTF
TRBD1	TRBV5-1	TRBJ2-1	.	TGCGCCAGCAGCTGGGGACAGGGGGCCGCCAATGAGCAGTTCTTC	CASSWGQGAANEQFF
.	TRBV5-5	TRBJ1-1	.	TGTGCCAGCAGCACAGAGAGGAACACTGAAGCTTTCTTT	CASSTERNTEAFF
TRBD2	TRBV9	TRBJ2-3	.	TGTGCCAGCAGCGTAGGGCGGGGGGGCCTTGGAGATACGCAGTATTTT	CASSVGRGGLGDTQYF
TRBD1	TRBV7-9	TRBJ1-2	few	TGTGCCAGCAGCCGTCAGACAGGGAGTAACTATGGCTACACCTTC	CASSRQTGSNYGYTF
TRBD1	TRBV7-2	TRBJ1-5	.	TGTGCCAGCAGCCCCGGGACAGGCGGCAATCAGCCCCAGCATTTT	CASSPGTGGNQPQHF
TRBD1	TRBV7-9	TRBJ1-4	.	TGTGCCAGCAGCGAAGAGACAGGGTTTGCAACTAATGAAAAACTGTTTTTT	CASSEETGFATNEKLFF
TRBD2	TRBV30	TRBJ2-5	few	TGTGCCTGGAGCGGGACTAGCGGGGGGGCCGGCCAAGAGACCCAGTACTTC	CAWSGTSGGAGQETQYF
TRBD1	TRBV13	TRBJ2-3	.	TGTGCCAGCAGCTCCCTCCTAGGGGGCTACACAGATACGCAGTATTTT	CASSSLLGGYTDTQYF
TRBD1	TRBV5-1	TRBJ1-4	.	TGCGCCAGCAGCCCTCTAGGACAGGGACCAAATGAAAAACTGTTTTTT	CASSPLGQGPNEKLFF
TRBD1	TRBV2	TRBJ1-1	once	TGTGCCAGCAGAGACAGGGGGTTCATGAACACTGAAGCTTTCTTT	CASRDRGFMNTEAFF
TRBD2	TRBV7-6	TRBJ2-1	.	TGTGCCAGCAGCTTAAGGGGAGCGGGGGGATCTGAGGAGCAGTTCTTC	CASSLRGAGGSEEQFF
TRBD1	TRBV3-1/TRBV3-2	TRBJ2-5	.	TGTGCCAGCAGCCTGGGACAGGAAGAGACCCAGTACTTC	CASSLGQEETQYF
.	TRBV5-4	TRBJ1-1	.	TGTGCCAGCAGCCCCCCGGGGGTGGGCACTGAAGCTTTCTTT	CASSPPGVGTEAFF
.	TRBV25-1	TRBJ1-1	few	TGTGCCAGCAGTGAATACGCAGGGGTCCCCAGGGAAGCTTTCTTT	CASSEYAGVPREAFF
TRBD1	TRBV5-1	TRBJ2-7	.	TGCGCCAGCAGCCCGTGGACAGGGATAATCTACGAGCAGTACTTC	CASSPWTGIIYEQYF
TRBD1	TRBV5-6	TRBJ1-2	.	TGTGCCAGCAGCTTGGCCGCGGGGGACAGGGGAATTGGTGGCTACACCTTC	CASSLAAGDRGIGGYTF
TRBD1	TRBV2	TRBJ2-3	.	TGTGCCAGCAGCTTCGACAGGGGGCAAACAGATACGCAGTATTTT	CASSFDRGQTDTQYF
.	TRBV11-2	TRBJ1-2	.	TGTGCCAGCAGCTTAGATTCCCTCCCCCGGGGAAAAAACTATGGCTACACCTTC	CASSLDSLPRGKNYGYTF
.	TRBV19	TRBJ1-2	.	TGTGCCAGTACCCGGACTGGAGGGTCTAACTATGGCTACACCTTC	CASTRTGGSNYGYTF
TRBD1	TRBV5-1	TRBJ2-1	.	TGCGCCAGCACCAAGGACAGGCCCTCCTACAATGAGCAGTTCTTC	CASTKDRPSYNEQFF
.	TRBV6-5	TRBJ1-6	.	TGTGCCAGCGGGCCCCCGAGTGATTCACCCCTCCACTTT	CASGPPSDSPLHF
TRBD2	TRBV2	TRBJ2-1	.	TGTGCCAGCAGGCGCGAGCGGGGTAACAATGAGCAGTTCTTC	CASRRERGNNEQFF
.	TRBV7-9	TRBJ1-2	few	TGTGCCAGCAGCTTAGAACTCACAGTGTCTAACTATGGCTACACCTTC	CASSLELTVSNYGYTF
.	TRBV27	TRBJ1-2	.	TGTGCCAGCAGTTTAGAAAAATCAGGTGGAGGCTACACCTTC	CASSLEKSGGGYTF
.	TRBV7-2	TRBJ1-2	.	TGTGCCAGCAGCTTAGAGCTCCGGACAGAGGATGGCTACACCTTC	CASSLELRTEDGYTF
TRBD2	TRBV3-1/TRBV3-2	TRBJ2-2	.	TGTGCCAGCAGCCGACAAAGCGGGGGACTCACCGGGGAGCTGTTTTTT	CASSRQSGGLTGELFF
TRBD1	TRBV7-3	TRBJ2-3	.	TGTGCCAGCAGCTTGGACAGGGGAGGGAATATGTATTTT	CASSLDRGGNMYF
TRBD1	TRBV2	TRBJ1-5	.	TGTGCCAGCAGTGAAAGGGCAGGGGGGTTCGGCAATCAGCCCCAGCATTTT	CASSERAGGFGNQPQHF
.	TRBV3-1/TRBV3-2	TRBJ1-2	.	TGTGCCAGCAGCCAACTTTATGACTATGGCTACACCTTC	CASSQLYDYGYTF
.	TRBV5-1	TRBJ2-3	.	TGCGCCAGCAGCTTGGAGCGGGCAAGAGATACGCAGTATTTT	CASSLERARDTQYF
.	TRBV5-4	TRBJ1-1	.	TGTGCCAGCAGCTTGGGTCGGGAGAACACTGAAGCTTTCTTT	CASSLGRENTEAFF
TRBD1	TRBV27	TRBJ1-1	.	TGTGCCAGCAGGGGGGACAGGGTGACTGAAGCTTTCTTT	CASRGDRVTEAFF
TRBD1	TRBV6-5	TRBJ1-3	.	TGTGCCAGCAGCCAGACAGGGGCCCGGGGAAACACCATATATTTT	CASSQTGARGNTIYF
.	TRBV6-5	TRBJ1-5	.	TGTGCCAGCAGAAATGGACAGTTTAGCAATCAGCCCCAGCATTTT	CASRNGQFSNQPQHF